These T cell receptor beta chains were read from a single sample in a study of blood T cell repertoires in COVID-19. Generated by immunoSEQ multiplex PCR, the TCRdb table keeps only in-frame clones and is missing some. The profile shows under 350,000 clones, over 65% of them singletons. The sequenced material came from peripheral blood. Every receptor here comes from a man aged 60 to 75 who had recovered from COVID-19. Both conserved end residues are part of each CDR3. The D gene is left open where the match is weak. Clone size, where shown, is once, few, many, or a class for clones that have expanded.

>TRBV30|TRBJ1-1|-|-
TGTGCCTGGAAAGGAGGCACTGAAGCTTTCTTT
CAWKGGTEAFF
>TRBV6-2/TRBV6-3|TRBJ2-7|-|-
TGTGCCAGCAGTACAGGGACCCGACGTTACGAGCAGTACTTC
CASSTGTRRYEQYF
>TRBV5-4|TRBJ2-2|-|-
TGTGCCAGCAGCCCACGGACAGCATTTCAAGGGAACACCGGGGAGCTGTTTTTT
CASSPRTAFQGNTGELFF
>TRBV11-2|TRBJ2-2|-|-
TGTGCCAGCAGCTTAGTTTTGAAGCGGACGAACACCGGGGAGCTGTTTTTT
CASSLVLKRTNTGELFF
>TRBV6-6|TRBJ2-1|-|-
TGTGCCAGCGGGAGACGACCGGGTAGCTCCTACAATGAGCAGTTCTTC
CASGRRPGSSYNEQFF
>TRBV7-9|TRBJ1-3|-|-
TGTGCCAGCAGCTCGAACAGAAGACCCAACTCTGGAAACACCATATATTTT
CASSSNRRPNSGNTIYF
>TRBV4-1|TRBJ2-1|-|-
TGCGCCAGCAGCCAAGATATTCCAGAAAGCTCCTACAATGAGCAGTTCTTC
CASSQDIPESSYNEQFF
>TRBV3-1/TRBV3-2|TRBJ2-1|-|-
TGTGCCAGCAGCCATGTCTCGACGGGATACAATGAGCAGTTCTTC
CASSHVSTGYNEQFF
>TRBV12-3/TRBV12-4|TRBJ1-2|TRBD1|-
TGTGCCAGCAGTAGGGACAGCAACTATGGCTACACCTTC
CASSRDSNYGYTF
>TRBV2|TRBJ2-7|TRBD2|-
TGTGCCAGCACCCTGGGGGGGAGTGTCGCCTACGAGCAGTACTTC
CASTLGGSVAYEQYF
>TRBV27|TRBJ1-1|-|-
TGTGCCAGCAGTTTAAACACGAACACTGAAGCTTTCTTT
CASSLNTNTEAFF
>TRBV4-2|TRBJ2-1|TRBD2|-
TGTGCCAGCAGCCAAGAGGTGGCTAGCGGGGACAATGAGCAGTTCTTC
CASSQEVASGDNEQFF
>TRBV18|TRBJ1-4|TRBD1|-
TGTGCCAGCTCACCGGGACAGGGTGATGAAAAACTGTTTTTT
CASSPGQGDEKLFF
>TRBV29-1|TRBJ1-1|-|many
TGCAGCGTCCTCAAGGGGCAGGGGACGGCTGAAGCTTTCTTT
CSVLKGQGTAEAFF
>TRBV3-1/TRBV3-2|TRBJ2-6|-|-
TGTGCCAGCAGCCACGGTTTTACCGCCTCTGGGGCCAACGTCCTGACTTTC
CASSHGFTASGANVLTF
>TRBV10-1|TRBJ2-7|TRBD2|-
TGCGCCACCGGACTAGCGGGAGGCGAGCAGTACTTC
CATGLAGGEQYF
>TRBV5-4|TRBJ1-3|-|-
TGTGCCAGCAGCCTGGGGGGGGGCGGTTTCGGAAACACCATATATTTT
CASSLGGGGFGNTIYF
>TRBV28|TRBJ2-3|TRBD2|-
TGTGCCAGCAGTTTTAGCCTAGCGGGGGTAACAGATACGCAGTATTTT
CASSFSLAGVTDTQYF
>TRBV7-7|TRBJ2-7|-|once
TGTGCCAGCAGCTTAGCACAGGGGACTAGCGAGCAGTACTTC
CASSLAQGTSEQYF
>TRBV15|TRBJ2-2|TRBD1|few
TGTGCCACCAGCGGGGGACAGCACACCGGGGAGCTGTTTTTT
CATSGGQHTGELFF
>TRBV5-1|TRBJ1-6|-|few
TGCGCCAGCAGCTTGGCCAGCCAGGGGAATTCACCCCTCCACTTT
CASSLASQGNSPLHF
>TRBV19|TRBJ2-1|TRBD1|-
TGTGCCAGTAGTTTGGGACAGGGGGTTAATGAGCAGTTCTTC
CASSLGQGVNEQFF
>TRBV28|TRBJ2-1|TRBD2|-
TGTGCCAGCAGCGCTACGGGGGTGGGAGGGTACAATGAGCAGTTCTTC
CASSATGVGGYNEQFF
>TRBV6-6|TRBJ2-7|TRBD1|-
TGTGCCAGCAATCAACCGGGACAGAGCTCCTACGAGCAGTACTTC
CASNQPGQSSYEQYF
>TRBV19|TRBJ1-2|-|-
TGTGCCAGTAGTGAGGGAATGGGCTACACCTTC
CASSEGMGYTF
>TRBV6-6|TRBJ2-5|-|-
TGTGCCAGCAGCCTCGTGAGGGTACAAGAGACCCAGTACTTC
CASSLVRVQETQYF
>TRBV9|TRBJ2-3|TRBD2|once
TGTGCCAGCAGCGACCCGGGGGCTAGCGGGGGGGCGAGCGCAGATACGCAGTATTTT
CASSDPGASGGASADTQYF
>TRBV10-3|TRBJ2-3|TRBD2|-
TGTGCCATCAGTCAGGGGACTAGCGGGACCACAGATACGCAGTATTTT
CAISQGTSGTTDTQYF
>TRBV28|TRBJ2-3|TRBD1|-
TGTGCCAGCAGTTTCGGACAGGGGGGCACAGATACGCAGTATTTT
CASSFGQGGTDTQYF
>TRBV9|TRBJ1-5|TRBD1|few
TGTGCCAGCAGCCCGGGACAGGAGAATCAGCCCCAGCATTTT
CASSPGQENQPQHF
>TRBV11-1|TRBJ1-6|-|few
TGTGCCAGCAGCCCGCGAGGCAGAAATAATTCACCCCTCCACTTT
CASSPRGRNNSPLHF
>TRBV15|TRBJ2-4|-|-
TGTGCCACCAGCAGAGCGGGAGCCAAAAACATTCAGTACTTC
CATSRAGAKNIQYF
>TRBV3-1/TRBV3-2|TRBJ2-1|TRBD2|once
TGTGCCAGCAGCCGAGGGACTAGCGGGAGTAAAGATGAGCAGTTCTTC
CASSRGTSGSKDEQFF
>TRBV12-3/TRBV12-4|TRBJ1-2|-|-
TGTGCCAGCAGTCCCAACTTTAACTATGGCTACACCTTC
CASSPNFNYGYTF
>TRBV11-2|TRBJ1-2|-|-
TGTGCCAGCAGCGCCGGAGGGCTCTCTCGGGGCACCTTC
CASSAGGLSRGTF
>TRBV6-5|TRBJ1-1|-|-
TGTGCCAGCAATCCGCTGGGGGCGGTAGGCACTGAAGCTTTCTTT
CASNPLGAVGTEAFF
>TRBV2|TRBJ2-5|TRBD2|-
TGTGCCAGCAGTGGCGGGGGGCCAGGAGAGACCCAGTACTTC
CASSGGGPGETQYF
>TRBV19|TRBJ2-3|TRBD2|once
TGTGCCAGTAGAAAGCGGGGCTGGGGCACAGATACGCAGTATTTT
CASRKRGWGTDTQYF
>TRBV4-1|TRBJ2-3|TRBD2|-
TGCGCCAGCAGCCTTAGCGGGGGGGCGGGGGGCCCCAACACAGATACGCAGTATTTT
CASSLSGGAGGPNTDTQYF
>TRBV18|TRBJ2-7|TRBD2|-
TGTGCCAGCTCACCTTGGGAGGGAGTAGCCCCTACTTCGTACTTC
CASSPWEGVAPTSYF
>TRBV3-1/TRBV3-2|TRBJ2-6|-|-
TGTGCCAGCAGCCAAGATATCGTGAGTGGGGCCAACGTCCTGACTTTC
CASSQDIVSGANVLTF
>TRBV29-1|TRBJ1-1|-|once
TGCAGCGCCACTGGACAGACCATGAACACTGAAGCTTTCTTT
CSATGQTMNTEAFF
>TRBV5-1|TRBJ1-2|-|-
TGCGCCAGCAGCCCGGGATGGGCTAACTATGGCTACACCTTC
CASSPGWANYGYTF
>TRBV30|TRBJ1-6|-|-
TGTGCCTGGAGTGTAAACACCATGAATTCACCCCTCCACTTT
CAWSVNTMNSPLHF
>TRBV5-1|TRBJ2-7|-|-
TGCGCCAGCAGCCTGGGGGACGGGGGTGGCGAGCAGTACTTC
CASSLGDGGGEQYF